A single sample is the source of the 14 T cell receptor beta chains below, sequenced in a study of T-cell memory formation after mild COVID-19. TCRdb reprocessed the 5' RACE reads with MiXCR, giving one entry per CDR3 protein. The table has approximately 450,000 distinct CDR3 sequences, 15% to 20% seen once. The source material was PBMCs or a T cell subset sorted from them (not recorded which). The receptors come from an adult woman who had mild COVID-19 (a few samples of this study predate the infection). Cell type and time point are not known.

The chain combines TRBV12-3 or TRBV12-4 with TRBJ1-1; no clear D. Trimming took 7 bases from V and 3 from J, leaving 15 bases between them. This CDR3 is built from 14 residues. The CDR3 DNA reads as TGTGCCAGCAACCAACGCCCCAGAGACACTGAAGCTTTCTTT. Its translation is CASNQRPRDTEAFF.

This clonotype was counted only a few times. The chain recombines TRBV7-8 with TRBJ2-1; perhaps D is TRBD1 or TRBD2 (5 bases each). V was shortened by 4 bases and J by 0 bases, with 16 bases between the two germline ends. The germline V gene has CDR1 SGHVS and CDR2 FQNEAQ. The length of the CDR3 is 17 residues. The CDR3 DNA is TGTGCCAGCAGCTCCTCGAGGGGCGTTAGCTCCTACAATGAGCAGTTCTTC. Its protein product is CASSSSRGVSSYNEQFF.

This clonotype was counted only a few times. The V call is TRBV27, the J call TRBJ2-4; possibly TRBD1 or TRBD2 for D (6 bases each). The CDR3 consists of 12 residues. From germline, CDR1 is MNHEY and CDR2 SMNVEV (reference sequence). The CDR3 nucleotides are TGTGTACCTGGGGGGCGGGGAAACATTCAGTACTTC. Translating it yields CVPGGRGNIQYF.

This chain links TRBV20-1 with TRBJ2-5; 7 bases align to TRBD2. Germline CDR1 reads DFQATT; CDR2 reads SNEGSKA (reference sequence). Trimming took 3 bases from V and 1 from J; bases not matched to a gene: 8. The CDR3 length is 15 residues. This CDR3 reads CSASSAAGLQETQYF. CDR3 sequence (DNA): TGCAGTGCTAGCTCGGCAGCGGGGCTCCAAGAGACCCAGTACTTC.

This clonotype was found a few times. The rearrangement links TRBV6-6 to TRBJ1-5; 7 nucleotides agree with TRBD1. The germline V gene encodes CDR1 MNHNY and CDR2 SVGAGI (reference sequence). After removal of 2 bases from V and 4 bases from J, the junction contained 5 bases not matched to a gene. The CDR3 covers 15 residues. CDR3 protein: CASSYGAGGNQPQHF. CDR3 coding DNA: TGTGCCAGCAGTTACGGGGCAGGGGGGAATCAGCCCCAGCATTTT.

The gene calls are TRBV20-1 and TRBJ1-5, with 11 bases matching TRBD1. There are 16 residues in the CDR3. Per germline, CDR1 DFQATT and CDR2 SNEGSKA (reference sequence). V was pared by 0 bases and J by 5 bases, with 6 bases of the junction left unmatched. DNA for the CDR3: TGCAGTGCTAGAGACCTGGACAGGGGGCCTGATCAGCCCCAGCATTTT. It encodes CSARDLDRGPDQPQHF.

V gene TRBV24-1 combines with J gene TRBJ2-7; maybe TRBD1 (6 bases). The CDR3 spans 14 residues. With 4 bases removed from V and 5 bases from J, the gap between germline ends came to 14 bases. The germline gives CDR1 KGHDR, CDR2 SFDVKD. CDR3 in amino acids: CATSERVQGNEQYF. In DNA, the CDR3 is TGTGCCACCAGTGAGCGGGTACAGGGAAACGAGCAGTACTTC.

This clonotype was detected a few times. V and J are TRBV7-2 and TRBJ2-1, with D uncertain. Deletions cut 4 bases from V and 0 bases from J, with 10 bases between. This CDR3 spans 15 amino acids. Germline CDR1 reads SGHTA; CDR2 reads FQGNSA. The CDR3 is CASSSDWGSYNEQFF. For the CDR3, the DNA is TGTGCCAGCAGCTCCGACTGGGGCTCCTACAATGAGCAGTTCTTC.

V is TRBV12-3 or TRBV12-4 and J is TRBJ1-1; D remains unclear. The V and J ends lost 5 bases and 4 bases respectively, with 14 bases between them. The CDR3 totals 14 residues. This CDR3 is CASSPNWGSTEAFF. The CDR3 coding sequence is TGTGCCAGCAGTCCGAACTGGGGATCCACTGAAGCTTTCTTT.

This clonotype came up many times. The chain employs TRBV4-1 and TRBJ1-5; no definite D call. Trimming took off 3 bases at V and 4 bases at J, with 7 bases between the two ends. This CDR3 is 13 amino acids long. Germline V gene data show CDR1 as MGHRA and CDR2 as YSYEKL. The CDR3 nucleotides read TGCGCCAGCAGCCAGGAGAGGAATCAGCCCCAGCATTTT. As protein: CASSQERNQPQHF.

The chain uses TRBV20-1 and TRBJ1-5; 10 bases align to TRBD1. Per the germline V gene, CDR1 is DFQATT and CDR2 is SNEGSKA (reference sequence). V shed 5 bases and J 4 bases; nucleotides not matched to a gene: 2. The CDR3 is 13 amino acids. CDR3 sequence: CSAWTGGNQPQHF. CDR3 nucleotides: TGCAGTGCTTGGACAGGGGGAAATCAGCCCCAGCATTTT.

In its sample, this clonotype was seen a few times. The chain links TRBV5-5 to TRBJ2-1; D possibly corresponds to TRBD2 (5 bases). Trimming stripped 3 bases from V and 10 bases from J, with 23 bases between. Germline loops: CDR1 SGHKS, CDR2 YYEKEE (reference sequence). The CDR3 sequence is 16 residues long. The CDR3 here is CASSWRPGSMFGEQFF. The CDR3 region has the DNA TGTGCCAGCAGCTGGAGGCCGGGATCAATGTTTGGGGAGCAGTTCTTC. The full variable domain, its missing parts supplied by reference TRBV5-5 and TRBJ2-1, is DAGVTQSPTHLIKTRGQQVTLRCSPISGHKSVSWYQQVLGQGPQFIFQYYEKEERGRGNFPDRFSARQFPNYSSELNVNALLLGDSALYLCASSWRPGSMFGEQFFGPGTRLTVL.

Only a few counts were recorded for this clonotype. The chain links TRBV7-9 to TRBJ2-1, with D possibly being TRBD1 or TRBD2 (7 bases each). Germline assignment: CDR1 SEHNR and CDR2 FQNEAQ (reference sequence). The germline V and J ends were trimmed by 5 bases and 4 bases, with 27 bases remaining between them. This CDR3 has 19 amino acids. The CDR3 nucleotides read TGTGCCAGCAGCGCCTTCCCGCGTTCCGGGACAGCGGGGTACAATGAGCAGTTCTTC. It translates to CASSAFPRSGTAGYNEQFF.

This clonotype was seen a handful of times. The chain is built from TRBV7-2 and TRBJ1-2; TRBD1 might be the D (6 bases). Deletions cut 1 base from V and 8 bases from J, with 17 bases between. CDR3 length: 15 amino acids. Looked up from germline, CDR1 is SGHTA and CDR2 is FQGNSA. The CDR3 DNA is TGTGCCAGCAGCTTAGTCTCTGGGACAAATTCGGGCTACACCTTC. This sequence encodes CASSLVSGTNSGYTF.